This TCR beta chain derives from a study of regulatory T cells in long-lasting Graves disease. HTBI primers from iRepertoire and Arm-PCR of CDR3 regions yielded the TCR beta libraries. One entry per CDR3 protein results from TCRdb running MiXCR on the multiplex PCR reads. This table has roughly 380,000 distinct CDR3 sequences, around 15% appearing once. Time point indicated: newly diagnosed GD, antithyroid drugs for less than 3 months. TCR sequences were obtained from RNA taken from PBMCs. Notes on the study in general: Persistent-disease Graves' patients showed less TCR diversity than new cases.

The CDR3 extends over 12 amino acids. V lost 1 base to trimming and J lost 10 bases, with 10 bases between them. From germline, CDR1 is SEHNR and CDR2 FQNEAQ (reference sequence). There are many counts of this clonotype. Its antigen remains unidentified. The sequencing used peripheral blood mononuclear cells (PBMCs), collected at new diagnosis, from a patient treated with antithyroid drugs. The chain joins TRBV7-9 to TRBJ1-1; D is uncertain. This TCR derives from a female donor with Graves disease. The CDR3 here is CASSLGERGAFF. The CDR3 DNA sequence: TGTGCCAGCAGCTTAGGAGAGCGCGGAGCTTTCTTT.